A selection of T cell receptor beta chains follows, all from one sample in a study of T cell repertoires in cytomegalovirus infection. TCRdb re-called the reads through MiXCR, storing one row per CDR3 protein. The data show some 160,000 distinct CDR3 sequences, with 17% seen just once and roughly 20% held by the top ten. Sequenced input: CD8+ T cells from PBMCs. The receptors here all came from a human donor in good health (CMV status not recorded). Some clones in this sample may be carry-over from other donors' samples. The CDR3 runs from the conserved cysteine through the conserved F or W. D genes are given only for firm matches. Some rows have no size entry. The others give once, few or many, or a class for an expanded clone.

>.|TRBJ1-2|TRBD1|TRBV6-1
CASSYTPQGAHGYTF
TGTGCCAGCAGTTACACCCCTCAGGGGGCGCATGGCTACACCTTC
>.|TRBJ2-1|.|TRBV7-9
CASSLEPGRPEEQFF
TGTGCCAGCAGCTTAGAACCTGGTAGGCCTGAGGAGCAGTTCTTC
>.|TRBJ2-1|TRBD1|TRBV24-1
CATSDMTGGNEQFF
TGTGCCACCAGTGATATGACAGGGGGCAATGAGCAGTTCTTC
>.|TRBJ2-1|TRBD2|TRBV7-3
CASSSGRRNEQFF
TGTGCCAGCAGCTCCGGGAGGAGGAATGAGCAGTTCTTC
>few|TRBJ1-5|.|TRBV2
CASGDPGNQPQHF
TGTGCCTCAGGGGACCCCGGGAATCAGCCCCAGCATTTT
>.|TRBJ1-1|.|TRBV12-3/TRBV12-4
CASSLPRLGRIEAFF
TGTGCCAGCAGTTTACCTCGGCTGGGCCGGATTGAAGCTTTCTTT
>few|TRBJ2-7|TRBD1|TRBV15
CATSESGTAKSEQYF
TGTGCCACCAGCGAATCCGGGACAGCCAAGAGCGAGCAGTACTTC
>few|TRBJ2-1|TRBD1|TRBV15
CATSRGEDRGKFF
TGTGCCACCAGCAGAGGGGAGGACAGGGGAAAGTTCTTC
>few|TRBJ2-1|.|TRBV18
CASSPPGPEQFF
TGTGCCAGCTCTCCACCGGGACCCGAGCAGTTCTTC
>few|TRBJ2-1|.|TRBV7-9
CASSGIDRMVRQFF
TGTGCCAGCAGCGGAATAGACAGAATGGTACGGCAGTTCTTC
>many|TRBJ1-6|.|TRBV7-8
CASSLRDSLNSPLHF
TGTGCCAGCAGCCTCCGGGACTCCCTCAATTCACCCCTCCACTTT
>.|TRBJ2-5|.|TRBV7-9
CASSLEVARGDAQYF
TGTGCCAGCAGCTTAGAGGTAGCAAGAGGTGATGCCCAGTACTTC
>.|TRBJ1-6|.|TRBV12-3/TRBV12-4
CASSLHRSDSPLHF
TGTGCCAGCAGTTTACACAGGTCGGATTCACCCCTCCACTTT
>few|TRBJ1-5|TRBD1|TRBV2
CASVPGTGVDGNQPQHF
TGTGCCAGCGTCCCCGGGACAGGGGTTGATGGCAATCAGCCCCAGCATTTT
>few|TRBJ2-5|.|TRBV7-6
CASSSDFFAETQYF
TGTGCCAGCAGCTCGGACTTTTTCGCAGAGACCCAGTACTTC
>.|TRBJ2-1|TRBD1|TRBV7-6
CASSSTPGQGPNEQFF
TGTGCCAGCAGCTCTACCCCGGGACAGGGACCCAATGAGCAGTTCTTC
>few|TRBJ2-7|.|TRBV28
CASSLGRQGNVEQYF
TGTGCCAGCAGTTTAGGTCGCCAGGGGAACGTCGAGCAGTACTTC
>.|TRBJ2-3|TRBD2|TRBV7-9
CASTYGGSGSTDTQYF
TGTGCCAGCACCTACGGGGGGAGCGGAAGCACAGATACGCAGTATTTT